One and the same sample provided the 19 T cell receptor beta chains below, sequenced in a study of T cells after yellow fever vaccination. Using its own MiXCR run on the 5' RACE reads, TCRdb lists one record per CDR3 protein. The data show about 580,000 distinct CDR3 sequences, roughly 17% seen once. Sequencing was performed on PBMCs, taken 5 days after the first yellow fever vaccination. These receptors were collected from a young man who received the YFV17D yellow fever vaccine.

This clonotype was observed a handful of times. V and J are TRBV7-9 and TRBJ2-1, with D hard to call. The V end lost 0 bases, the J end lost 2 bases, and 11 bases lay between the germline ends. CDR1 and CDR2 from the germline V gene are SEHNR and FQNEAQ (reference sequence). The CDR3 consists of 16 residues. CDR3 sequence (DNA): TGTGCCAGCAGCTTAGCTTTGGCAGTCACCTACAATGAGCAGTTCTTC. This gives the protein CASSLALAVTYNEQFF.

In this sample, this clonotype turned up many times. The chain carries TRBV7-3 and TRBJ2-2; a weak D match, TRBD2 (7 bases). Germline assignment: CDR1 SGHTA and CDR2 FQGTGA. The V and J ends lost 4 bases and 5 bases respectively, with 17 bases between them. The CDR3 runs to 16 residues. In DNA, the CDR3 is TGTGCCAGCAGCTACGGTCGGGGGGCCGGGACCGGGGAGCTGTTTTTT. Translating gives CASSYGRGAGTGELFF.

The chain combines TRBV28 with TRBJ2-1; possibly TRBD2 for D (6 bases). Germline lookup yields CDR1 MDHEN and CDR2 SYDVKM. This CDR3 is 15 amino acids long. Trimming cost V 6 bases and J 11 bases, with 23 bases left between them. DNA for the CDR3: TGTGCCAGCAGACTACCGGGACTCCCCTCCCATAAGCAGTTCTTC. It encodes CASRLPGLPSHKQFF.

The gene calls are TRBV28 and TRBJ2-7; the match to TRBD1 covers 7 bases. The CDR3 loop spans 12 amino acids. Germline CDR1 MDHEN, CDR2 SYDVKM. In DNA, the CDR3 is TGTTTCAGACAGGGCTTCACCTACGAGCAGTACGTC. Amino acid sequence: CFRQGFTYEQYV.

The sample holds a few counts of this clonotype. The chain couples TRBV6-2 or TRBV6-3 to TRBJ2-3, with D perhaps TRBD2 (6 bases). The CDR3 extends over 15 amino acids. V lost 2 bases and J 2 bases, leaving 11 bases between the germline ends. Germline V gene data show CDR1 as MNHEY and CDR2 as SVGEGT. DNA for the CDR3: TGTGCCAGCAGTTACCTAGCGACCCTCACAGATACGCAGTATTTT. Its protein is CASSYLATLTDTQYF.

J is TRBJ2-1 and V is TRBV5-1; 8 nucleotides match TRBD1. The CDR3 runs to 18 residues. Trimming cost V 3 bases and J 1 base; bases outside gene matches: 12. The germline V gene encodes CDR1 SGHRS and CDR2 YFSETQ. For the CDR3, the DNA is TGCGCCAGCAGCTGGGAGACCGACAGGGGTGGATCCTACAATGAGCAGTTCTTC. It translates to CASSWETDRGGSYNEQFF.

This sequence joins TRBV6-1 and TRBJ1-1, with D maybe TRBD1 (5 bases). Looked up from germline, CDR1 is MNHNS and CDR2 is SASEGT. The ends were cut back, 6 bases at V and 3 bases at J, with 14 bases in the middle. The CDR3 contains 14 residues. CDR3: CASRPGWGDTEAFF. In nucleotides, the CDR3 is TGTGCCAGCAGACCAGGGTGGGGGGACACTGAAGCTTTCTTT.

The CDR3 DNA reads as TGTGCCAGCAGCTTACTCCCCGCCTCGGTTGGGACGCAGTATTTT. It specifies CASSLLPASVGTQYF. The chain combines TRBV11-2 with TRBJ2-3, with no clear D. This CDR3 comprises 15 residues. Germline CDR1 SGHAT, CDR2 FQNNGV. V lost 2 bases and J 9 bases, leaving 18 bases between the germline ends.

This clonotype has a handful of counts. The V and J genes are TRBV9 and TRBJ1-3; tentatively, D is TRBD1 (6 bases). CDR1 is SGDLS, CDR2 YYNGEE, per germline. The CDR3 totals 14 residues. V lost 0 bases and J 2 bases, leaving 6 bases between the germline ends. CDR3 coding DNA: TGTGCCAGCAGCGTAGCAGGGGCTGGAAACACCATATATTTT. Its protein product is CASSVAGAGNTIYF.

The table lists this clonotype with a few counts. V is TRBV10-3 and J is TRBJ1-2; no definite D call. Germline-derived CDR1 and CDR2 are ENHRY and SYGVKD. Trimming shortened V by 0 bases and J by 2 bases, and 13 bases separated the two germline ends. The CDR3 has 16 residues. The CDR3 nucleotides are TGTGCCATCAGTGAGTCGACGGGCAGGATAAACTATGGCTACACCTTC. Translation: CAISESTGRINYGYTF.

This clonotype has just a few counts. In nucleotides, the CDR3 is TGTGCCAGTAGTATCCCCGGACAGGGGTATTACGAGCAGTACTTC. Its protein is CASSIPGQGYYEQYF. The chain is built from TRBV19 and TRBJ2-7; 9 nucleotides match TRBD1. Germline-derived CDR1 and CDR2 are LNHDA and SQIVND (reference sequence). J lost 4 bases, V lost 3 bases, and 7 bases had no gene match. CDR3 length: 15 amino acids.

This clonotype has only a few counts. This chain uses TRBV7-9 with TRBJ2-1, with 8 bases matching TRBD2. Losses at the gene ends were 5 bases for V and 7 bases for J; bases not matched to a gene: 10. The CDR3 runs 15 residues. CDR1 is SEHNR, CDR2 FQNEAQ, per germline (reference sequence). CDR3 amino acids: CASSLRGVLGNEQFF. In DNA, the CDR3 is TGTGCCAGCAGCCTGCGGGGGGTCTTAGGGAATGAGCAGTTCTTC.

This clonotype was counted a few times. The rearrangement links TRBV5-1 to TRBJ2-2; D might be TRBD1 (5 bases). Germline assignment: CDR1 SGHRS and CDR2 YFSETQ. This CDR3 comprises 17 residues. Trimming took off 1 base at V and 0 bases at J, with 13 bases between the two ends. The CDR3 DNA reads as TGCGCCAGCAGCTTGCAAGTGACAGTCACGAACACCGGGGAGCTGTTTTTT. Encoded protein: CASSLQVTVTNTGELFF.

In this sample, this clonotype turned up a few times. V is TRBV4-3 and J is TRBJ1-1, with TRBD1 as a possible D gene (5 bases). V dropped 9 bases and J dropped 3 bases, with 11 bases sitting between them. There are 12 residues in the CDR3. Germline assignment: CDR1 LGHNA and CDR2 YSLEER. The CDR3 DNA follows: TGCGCCAGTTGGGACGGGTACACTGAAGCTTTCTTT. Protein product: CASWDGYTEAFF.

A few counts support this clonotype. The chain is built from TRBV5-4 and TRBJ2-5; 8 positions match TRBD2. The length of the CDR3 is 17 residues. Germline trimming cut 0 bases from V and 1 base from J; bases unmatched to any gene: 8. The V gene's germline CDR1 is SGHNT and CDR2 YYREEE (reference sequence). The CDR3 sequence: CASSLAGGRGGQETQYF. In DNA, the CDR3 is TGTGCCAGCAGCTTGGCGGGGGGTCGGGGGGGCCAAGAGACCCAGTACTTC.

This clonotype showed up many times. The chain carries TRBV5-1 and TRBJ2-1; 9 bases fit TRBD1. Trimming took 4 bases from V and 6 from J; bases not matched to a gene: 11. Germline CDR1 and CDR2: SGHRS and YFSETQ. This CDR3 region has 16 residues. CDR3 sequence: CASSPPRTGVSNEQFF. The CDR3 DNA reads TGCGCCAGCAGCCCCCCCAGGACAGGGGTTTCCAATGAGCAGTTCTTC.

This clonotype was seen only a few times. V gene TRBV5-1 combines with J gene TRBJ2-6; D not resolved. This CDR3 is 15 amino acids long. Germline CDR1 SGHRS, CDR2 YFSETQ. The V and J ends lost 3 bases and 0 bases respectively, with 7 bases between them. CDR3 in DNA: TGCGCCAGCAGCTACGACCCCTCTGGGGCCAACGTCCTGACTTTC. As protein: CASSYDPSGANVLTF.

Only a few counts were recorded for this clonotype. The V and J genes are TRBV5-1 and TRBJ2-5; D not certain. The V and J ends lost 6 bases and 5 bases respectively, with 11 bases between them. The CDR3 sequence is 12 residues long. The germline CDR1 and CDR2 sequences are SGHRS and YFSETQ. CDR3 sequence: CASNQLGETQYF. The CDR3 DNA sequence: TGCGCCAGCAACCAGTTGGGGGAGACCCAGTACTTC.

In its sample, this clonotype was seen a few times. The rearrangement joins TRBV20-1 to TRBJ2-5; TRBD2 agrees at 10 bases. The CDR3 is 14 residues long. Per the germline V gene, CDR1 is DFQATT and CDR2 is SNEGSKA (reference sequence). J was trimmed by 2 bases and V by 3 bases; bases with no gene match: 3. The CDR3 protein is CSASLAGVQETQYF. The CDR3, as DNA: TGCAGTGCTAGTCTAGCGGGGGTACAAGAGACCCAGTACTTC.